Listed below are T cell receptor beta chains from one sample, sequenced in a study of human T cells and chemical hapten exposure. TCRdb reprocessed the RACE reads via MiXCR and lists one record per CDR3 protein. The sample consists of over 50,000 distinct CDR3 sequences, approximately 11% of them appearing once. Sequencing used whole blood, obtained in connection with sensitization to the hapten diphenylcyclopropenone (DPC). These receptors were taken from a woman aged 40 to 55 with alopecia areata. Some clones in this sample may be carry-over from other donors' samples. Each CDR3 is given with its conserved first and last residue. A D gene is named only where the DNA matches it firmly. The size of a clone is reported for some rows only, either as once, few or many, or as a class for expanded clones.

j_call v_call d_call clone_size cdr3_nt cdr3_aa
TRBJ2-7 TRBV6-2/TRBV6-3 . many TGTGCCAGCAGTTACTCTACGACGTGGTACGAGCAGTACTTC CASSYSTTWYEQYF
TRBJ2-7 TRBV12-3/TRBV12-4 . many TGTGCCAGCAGAGCCGGAAACATGGAGCGTAGGCAGTACTTC CASRAGNMERRQYF
TRBJ1-5 TRBV3-1 . many TGTGCCAGCAGCCAAGACGGCGCTAGCAATCAGCCCCAGCATTTT CASSQDGASNQPQHF
TRBJ2-3 TRBV20-1 TRBD1 few TGCAGTGCTCCGGGACAGGGTTTCACAGATACGCAGTATTTT CSAPGQGFTDTQYF
TRBJ1-5 TRBV20-1 . . TGCAGTGCGTCCGGGCAGTTCAATCAGCCCCAGCATTTT CSASGQFNQPQHF
TRBJ1-5 TRBV5-1 . few TGCGCCAGCAGCTTCGGCGACAGCAATCAGCCCCAGCATTTT CASSFGDSNQPQHF
TRBJ2-1 TRBV12-3/TRBV12-4 . few TGTGCCAGCAGTTTGCCACCCAACAATGAGCAGTTCTTC CASSLPPNNEQFF
TRBJ1-6 TRBV6-5 TRBD1 . TGTGCCAGCAGTTACGGGACAGGCTCTTATAATTCACCCCTCCACTTT CASSYGTGSYNSPLHF
TRBJ1-2 TRBV6-5 TRBD1 many TGTGCCAGCAGTTACTCTGGCGGGACAGGGAATGGCTACACCTTC CASSYSGGTGNGYTF
TRBJ1-1 TRBV20-1 . . TGCAGTGCTAGATCACAGATGAACACTGAAGCTTTCTTT CSARSQMNTEAFF
TRBJ1-1 TRBV2 TRBD1 few TGTGCCAGCAGTGAAACGGACAGGCGAAGAGGTACTGAAGCTTTCTTT CASSETDRRRGTEAFF
TRBJ2-7 TRBV28 . few TGTGCCACCCGACCCCCGCTAGAAGGGTACGAGCAGTACTTC CATRPPLEGYEQYF
TRBJ2-1 TRBV7-9 . . TGTGCCAGCAGCTCCAACAGTGGATCGAGGCAGTTCTTC CASSSNSGSRQFF
TRBJ1-1 TRBV7-2 . . TGTGCCAGCAGCCCCAGCGGGGCGTTGGGTGAAGCTTTCTTT CASSPSGALGEAFF
TRBJ1-5 TRBV6-1 . . TGTGCCAGCAGTGGGGTGGAGGGAGGGCCTAGCAATCAGCCCCAGCATTTT CASSGVEGGPSNQPQHF
TRBJ1-4 TRBV20-1 . . TGCAGTGCGGTAGACGGACTGCTTAATGAAAAACTGTTTTTT CSAVDGLLNEKLFF
TRBJ1-1 TRBV18 . . TGTGCCAGCTCACCACTAGGACCCCCGAACACTGAAGCTTTCTTT CASSPLGPPNTEAFF
TRBJ1-3 TRBV20-1 . . TGCAGTGCTAGAATGCGGGCCACCGACACCATATATTTT CSARMRATDTIYF
TRBJ1-1 TRBV27 . few TGTGCCAGCAGTTTTGGGCAGGGAGAACTCGTAGGTGAAGCTTTCTTT CASSFGQGELVGEAFF
TRBJ2-5 TRBV7-6 TRBD1 few TGTGCCAGCAGCCAAACTCTGACAGGGGGCGCGACCCAGTACTTC CASSQTLTGGATQYF
TRBJ1-5 TRBV5-6 . few TGTGCCAGCAGCTCGTGGGGCAATCAGCCCCAGCATTTT CASSSWGNQPQHF
TRBJ2-7 TRBV6-2/TRBV6-3 . few TGTGCCAGCATGCGGGGGACAGTTAACTACGAGCAGTACTTC CASMRGTVNYEQYF
TRBJ1-2 TRBV30 . few TGTGCCTGGACGAAGACAGCTAACTATGGCTACACCTTC CAWTKTANYGYTF
TRBJ2-7 TRBV19 . few TGTGCCAGTAAGCCCCCAGGGAACTCCTACGAGCAGTACTTC CASKPPGNSYEQYF
TRBJ1-1 TRBV5-4 . . TGTGCCAGCAGCGTAAACACAAACACTGAAGCTTTCTTT CASSVNTNTEAFF
TRBJ2-5 TRBV10-3 . . TGTGCCATCAAGGGCAATGCGGGGACCCAGTACTTC CAIKGNAGTQYF
TRBJ1-1 TRBV19 . many TGTGCCAGTACCCCGGGCAGGGACACTGAAGCTTTCTTT CASTPGRDTEAFF
TRBJ1-1 TRBV11-2 . few TGTGCCAGCAGCTACCGGACGCAGGCCACTGAAGCTTTCTTT CASSYRTQATEAFF
TRBJ2-7 TRBV2 TRBD2 . TGTGCCAGCACGCGGGAGGGTGTCTCCTACGAGCAGTACTTC CASTREGVSYEQYF
TRBJ2-1 TRBV29-1 . many TGCAGCGTTGAAATCAGGGGATCCATTTCCTACAATGAGCAGTTCTTC CSVEIRGSISYNEQFF
TRBJ2-2 TRBV20-1 . . TGCAGTGCTAGACCCGGGACCAACACCGGGGAGCTGTTTTTT CSARPGTNTGELFF
TRBJ1-2 TRBV29-1 TRBD1 many TGCAGCGTTGACGCAGGGGGGCACTATGGCTACACCTTC CSVDAGGHYGYTF
TRBJ1-2 TRBV18 . few TGTGCCAGCTCAACGAGCGGGTCCTATGGCTACACCTTC CASSTSGSYGYTF
TRBJ2-5 TRBV28 . many TGTGCCAGCCGGGCCGGGACCCAAGAGACCCAGTACTTC CASRAGTQETQYF
TRBJ1-5 TRBV29-1 TRBD1 many TGCAGCGTTGGGGGGGACAGTTTTAGCAATCAGCCCCAGCATTTT CSVGGDSFSNQPQHF
TRBJ2-3 TRBV7-6 TRBD1 many TGTGCCAGCAGGCCGACAGGGAAGATGGCAGATACGCAGTATTTT CASRPTGKMADTQYF
TRBJ1-6 TRBV7-6 . few TGTGCCAGCAGAACGGGGAGCTCCTATAATTCACCCCTCCACTTT CASRTGSSYNSPLHF
TRBJ1-2 TRBV20-1 TRBD1 few TGCAGTGCTAGAGATACAGTCAAGGGACAGTCAAACTATGGCTACACCTTC CSARDTVKGQSNYGYTF
TRBJ2-5 TRBV7-2 . . TGTGCCAGCAGCTTACTAGACACCCGCATAGGAGAGACCCAGTACTTC CASSLLDTRIGETQYF
TRBJ2-1 TRBV7-9 TRBD2 few TGTGCCAGCAGCTCGGGAAGCGGGAGGGCCTACAATGAGCAGTTCTTC CASSSGSGRAYNEQFF
TRBJ1-3 TRBV7-9 . . TGTGCCAGCAGCAAGCAGGGGAACACCATATATTTT CASSKQGNTIYF
TRBJ2-7 TRBV12-5 . many TGTGCTAGTGGTTTCACACGCAATTCTGGGGGAAACTACGAGCAGTACTTC CASGFTRNSGGNYEQYF
TRBJ1-5 TRBV6-6 . few TGTGCCAGCAGCCCCCCCCGCAATCAGCCCCAGCATTTT CASSPPRNQPQHF
TRBJ2-7 TRBV27 TRBD2 many TGTGCCAGCAGTCCCCGCCCGCTGGGCGGGGGGTACCAAGGCGAGCAGTACTTC CASSPRPLGGGYQGEQYF
TRBJ1-1 TRBV29-1 . few TGCAGCGTTGATAGGCTAGACACTGAAGCTTTCTTT CSVDRLDTEAFF
TRBJ2-7 TRBV5-1 . few TGCGCCAGCAGCTTGGATAACACGTACGAGCAGTACTTC CASSLDNTYEQYF
TRBJ2-7 TRBV10-3 TRBD1 . TGTGCCACCCTACAGGGGGTGGGCTACGAGCAGTACTTC CATLQGVGYEQYF
TRBJ1-5 TRBV12-5 . many TGTGCTAGTGGTTTGGTAGTTGCGAGAAATCAGCCCCAGCATTTT CASGLVVARNQPQHF